These T cell receptor beta chains were read from a single sample in a study of T cells in Graves' hyperthyroidism and ophthalmopathy. TCRdb processed the multiplex PCR reads anew with MiXCR; each CDR3 protein has one entry. The sample has roughly 380,000 distinct CDR3 sequences, around 13% seen once. Material for sequencing was blood. These receptors were obtained from a woman younger than 30 with Graves' hyperthyroidism. Each CDR3 is given with its conserved first and last residue. The D gene is left open where the match is weak. Where a row states a size, it is once, few, many or the class of an expanded clone; other rows omit it.

TRBJ1-3 | TRBV29-1 | few | . | 15 | TGCAGCGTTGAAGGGCGGGGGCCGGGTGGAAACACCATATATTTT | CSVEGRGPGGNTIYF
TRBJ1-3 | TRBV2 | . | . | 16 | TGTGCCAGCAGCGCCCAAGGGGGAGGGAATGGAAACACCATATATTTT | CASSAQGGGNGNTIYF
TRBJ1-6 | TRBV27 | many | . | 14 | TGTGCCAGCAGTTTGGACGGAACTGGTTCACCCCTCCACTTT | CASSLDGTGSPLHF
TRBJ1-5 | TRBV2 | many | TRBD1 | 15 | TGTGCCAGCACCTCGTCAGGGGGCGGCAATCAGCCCCAGCATTTT | CASTSSGGGNQPQHF
TRBJ2-1 | TRBV4-2 | few | TRBD2 | 17 | TGTGCCAGCAGCCAAGAACCTAGCGGGAGCTCCTACAATGAGCAGTTCTTC | CASSQEPSGSSYNEQFF
TRBJ2-5 | TRBV3-1 | few | TRBD2 | 14 | TGTGCCAGCAGCCCCAGCGGGAGTCCAGAGACCCAGTACTTC | CASSPSGSPETQYF
TRBJ1-2 | TRBV4-1 | many | . | 15 | TGCGCCAGCAGCCAAGCCTCGGGGGGGCCCTATGGCTACACCTTC | CASSQASGGPYGYTF
TRBJ2-2 | TRBV11-3 | many | . | 13 | TGTGCCAGCAGCACAACTAAGAACGGGGAGCTGTTTTTT | CASSTTKNGELFF
TRBJ2-1 | TRBV5-1 | many | TRBD2 | 13 | TGCGCCAGCCCCGGGACTACCGTCAATGAGCAGTTCTTC | CASPGTTVNEQFF
TRBJ2-5 | TRBV11-2 | many | TRBD2 | 15 | TGTGCCAGCAGCTTAGCCCTAGCGGGGGGAGAGACCCAGTACTTC | CASSLALAGGETQYF